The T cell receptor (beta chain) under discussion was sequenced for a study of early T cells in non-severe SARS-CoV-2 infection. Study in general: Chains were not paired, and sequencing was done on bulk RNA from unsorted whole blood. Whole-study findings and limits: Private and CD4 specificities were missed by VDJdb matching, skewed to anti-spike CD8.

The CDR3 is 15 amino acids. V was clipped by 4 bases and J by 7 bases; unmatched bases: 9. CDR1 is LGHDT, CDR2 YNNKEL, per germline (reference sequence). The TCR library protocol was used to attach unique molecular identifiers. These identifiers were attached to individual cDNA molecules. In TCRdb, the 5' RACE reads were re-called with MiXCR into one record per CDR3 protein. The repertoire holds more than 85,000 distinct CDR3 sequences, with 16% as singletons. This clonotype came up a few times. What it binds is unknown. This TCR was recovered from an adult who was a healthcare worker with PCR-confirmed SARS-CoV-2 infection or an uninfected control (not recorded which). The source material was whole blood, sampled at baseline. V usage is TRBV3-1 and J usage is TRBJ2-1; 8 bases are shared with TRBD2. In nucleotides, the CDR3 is TGTGCCAGCAGCCCTACCGGGACTAGGGCAAATGAGCAGTTCTTC. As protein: CASSPTGTRANEQFF.